These 2 T cell receptor beta chains were sequenced from one sample in a study of blood T cell repertoires in COVID-19. The repertoire was sequenced with immunoSEQ multiplex PCR; TCRdb's copy has only in-frame clones and lacks some. The profile covers about 170,000 clones, with around 74% appearing a single time and around 2.8% taken by the ten largest. The sample consisted of peripheral blood. These receptors were taken from a man between 65 and 85 years old with acute or convalescent COVID-19.

There are many counts of this clone. Other DNA sequences in the sample encode the same CDR3. This chain uses TRBV10-1 with TRBJ2-7; maybe TRBD2 (6 bases). The ends were cut back, 2 bases at V and 4 bases at J, with 9 bases in the middle. This CDR3 has 13 amino acids. Germline CDR1 is WNHNN and CDR2 is SYGVQD (reference sequence). Here the CDR3 reads CASSEVGGYEQYF. CDR3 sequence (DNA): TGCGCCAGCAGTGAGGTGGGGGGTTACGAGCAGTACTTC.

The rearrangement joins TRBV9 to TRBJ2-3; 8 positions agree with TRBD2. The CDR3 runs 14 residues. Germline trimming cut 2 bases from V and 4 bases from J; bases unmatched to any gene: 3. Germline V gene sequence: CDR1 SGDLS, CDR2 YYNGEE. This chain's CDR3 is CASSVAAGADTQYF. The DNA for the CDR3 is TGTGCCAGCAGCGTCGCAGCGGGAGCAGATACGCAGTATTTT. Complete variable domain (other parts from reference TRBV9 and TRBJ2-3): DSGVTQTPKHLITATGQRVTLRCSPRSGDLSVYWYQQSLDQGLQFLIQYYNGEERAKGNILERFSAQQFPDLHSELNLSSLELGDSALYFCASSVAAGADTQYFGPGTRLTVL.